This paragraph reports one T cell receptor (beta chain). The source of the sample is a study of T cell responses to AZD1222 COVID-19 vaccine. The CDR3 is 16 amino acids. Germline V gene sequence: CDR1 SEHNR, CDR2 FQNEAQ (reference sequence). The ends were cut back, 5 bases at V and 0 bases at J, with 14 bases in the middle. TCRdb's copy holds only in-frame clones and misses some; the assay was immunoSEQ multiplex PCR. Of about 140,000 clones in the sample, roughly 90% are singletons; the top ten hold 2.5% to 3.5%. The chain employs TRBV7-9 and TRBJ2-1; D ambiguous. This specimen consisted of peripheral blood, obtained on day 0 of AZD1222 vaccination. The receptor was derived from an adult in good health. CDR3 nucleotide sequence: TGTGCCAGCAGCACCTTAGGACGTAGCTCCTACAATGAGCAGTTCTTC. It translates to CASSTLGRSSYNEQFF.